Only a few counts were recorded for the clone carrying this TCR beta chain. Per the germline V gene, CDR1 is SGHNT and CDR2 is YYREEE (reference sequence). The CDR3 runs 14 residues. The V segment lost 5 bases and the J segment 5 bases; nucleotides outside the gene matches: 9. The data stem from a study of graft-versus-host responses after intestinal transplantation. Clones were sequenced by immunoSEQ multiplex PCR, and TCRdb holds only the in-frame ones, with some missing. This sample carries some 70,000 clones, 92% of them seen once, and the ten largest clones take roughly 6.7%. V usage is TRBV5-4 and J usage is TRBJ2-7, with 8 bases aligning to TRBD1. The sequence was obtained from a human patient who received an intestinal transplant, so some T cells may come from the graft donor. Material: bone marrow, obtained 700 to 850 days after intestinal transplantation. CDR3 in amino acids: CASRGTLTGDEQYF. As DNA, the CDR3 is TGTGCCAGCAGAGGCACCCTGACAGGGGACGAGCAGTACTTC.